The 20 T cell receptor beta chains below come from one sample, sequenced in a study of T cells after yellow fever vaccination (dated by TCRdb to about 2019). Sample treatment or condition, as interpreted from the label and publication: live attenuated yellow fever vaccine strain. The receptor library was made with 5' RACE. Sequenced using an Illumina HiSeq 2500. TCRdb ran its own pipeline on the public reads, namely fastp trimming at Q25 and MiXCR clone calling, and kept in-frame beta chains. All rows with the same CDR3 protein become a single entry with the most common DNA and genes. Here the sample has some 100,000 distinct CDR3 sequences; about 6.8% occur a single time. Roughly 2.8% of the sample is in the top ten clones. The specimen comprised CD4+ T cells sorted from PBMCs, sampled roughly 45 days after the first yellow fever vaccination. The origin of the receptors is a man aged 18 to 29 who received the YFV17D yellow fever vaccine.

To note about this clonotype: Being one base from a much bigger clone, this may be a read error. The gene calls are TRBV7-3 and TRBJ2-5; 7 nucleotides line up with TRBD2. The CDR3 runs to 13 residues. Germline values: CDR1 SGHTA, CDR2 FQGTGA. V trimming: 0 bases; J trimming: 5 bases; junction bases outside the gene matches: 0. The CDR3 DNA reads as TGTGCCAGCAGCTTAACCGGGGGGGAGACCCAGTACTTC. Translated, it gives CASSLTGGETQYF. Full variable domain (missing parts from reference TRBV7-3 and TRBJ2-5): GAGVSQTPSNKVTEKGKYVELRCDPISGHTALYWYRQSLGQGPEFLIYFQGTGAADDSGLPNDRFFAVRPEGSVSTLKIQRTERGDSAVYLCASSLTGGETQYFGPGTRLLVL.

This clonotype was recorded at least ten times. The chain employs TRBV12-3 or TRBV12-4 and TRBJ2-7; maybe TRBD2 (7 bases). V lost 7 bases to trimming and J lost 5 bases, with 18 bases between them. The CDR3 has 14 amino acids. The CDR3 DNA reads as TGTGCCAGCACTCTGAGGGGGACTAAGAACGAGCAGTACTTC. It specifies CASTLRGTKNEQYF.

The sample holds a few counts of this clonotype. The V gene is TRBV5-1, the J gene TRBJ2-2; D gene ambiguous. V was shortened by 0 bases and J by 0 bases, with 9 bases between the two germline ends. CDR3 length equals 16 residues. Per germline, CDR1 SGHRS and CDR2 YFSETQ. The CDR3 bases are TGCGCCAGCAGCTTGGGGCCCAGGACGAACACCGGGGAGCTGTTTTTT. The encoded protein is CASSLGPRTNTGELFF.

Many counts were recorded for this clonotype. The chain links TRBV11-2 to TRBJ2-1, with TRBD2 matching over 8 bases. V was clipped by 1 base and J by 8 bases; unmatched bases: 10. CDR1 and CDR2 from the germline V gene are SGHAT and FQNNGV. The length of the CDR3 is 16 residues. The CDR3 reads CASSLVTGGPEDEQFF. For the CDR3, the DNA is TGTGCCAGCAGCTTAGTAACGGGGGGGCCGGAGGATGAGCAGTTCTTC.

This clonotype showed up many times. J is TRBJ1-6 and V is TRBV7-6; D possibly corresponds to TRBD1 (6 bases). The germline V gene has CDR1 SGHVS and CDR2 FNYEAQ. V lost 2 bases and J 1 base, leaving 18 bases between the germline ends. This CDR3 is built from 19 residues. CDR3 in DNA: TGTGCCAGCAGCTTAAAGTCGCAGGGGCTGAGGTCCTATAATTCACCCCTCCACTTT. It codes for CASSLKSQGLRSYNSPLHF.

In this sample, this clonotype turned up many times. J is TRBJ2-2 and V is TRBV2; unclear D gene. V dropped 6 bases and J dropped 4 bases, with 3 bases sitting between them. This CDR3 is 11 amino acids long. Looked up from germline, CDR1 is SNHLY and CDR2 is FYNNEI. CDR3 sequence reads: CASSVTGELFF. Written as DNA, the CDR3 is TGTGCCAGCAGCGTCACCGGGGAGCTGTTTTTT. The full variable domain, in which reference TRBV2 and TRBJ2-2 provide the parts outside the CDR3, is EPEVTQTPSHQVTQMGQEVILRCVPISNHLYFYWYRQILGQKVEFLVSFYNNEISEKSEIFDDQFSVERPDGSNFTLKIRSTKLEDSAMYFCASSVTGELFFGEGSRLTVL.

This clonotype was counted many times. V and J are TRBV29-1 and TRBJ2-5, with TRBD1 matching over 10 bases. Losses at the gene ends were 4 bases for V and 4 bases for J; bases not matched to a gene: 3. The CDR3 is 13 residues long. From germline, CDR1 is SQVTM and CDR2 ANQGSEA. The CDR3 DNA reads as TGCAGCGTTGTGGGGACAGGGGCAGAGACCCAGTACTTC. Amino acids: CSVVGTGAETQYF.

This clonotype was seen many times. The V and J genes are TRBV9 and TRBJ1-4; no reliable D call. Trimming took 3 bases from V and 0 from J, leaving 6 bases between them. Germline CDR1 SGDLS, CDR2 YYNGEE. The length of the CDR3 is 14 residues. CDR3 residues: CASSGGTTNEKLFF. The DNA of the CDR3 is TGTGCCAGCAGCGGAGGGACAACTAATGAAAAACTGTTTTTT.

At least ten counts were recorded for this clonotype. The genes are TRBV7-9 and TRBJ2-3; 10 bases are shared with TRBD2. CDR3 length: 17 amino acids. CDR1 is SEHNR and CDR2 is FQNEAQ in the germline V gene (reference sequence). The trim removed 1 base at V and 1 base at J, leaving 5 bases unmatched. CDR3 sequence: CASSLVGTSGGTDTQYF. CDR3 DNA sequence: TGTGCCAGCAGCTTAGTCGGAACTAGCGGGGGCACAGATACGCAGTATTTT.

In regard to this clonotype: A much larger clone differs from this one at a single base, so this may be a read error. V gene TRBV7-2 combines with J gene TRBJ2-1; D is possibly TRBD1 (5 bases). The CDR3 has 16 residues. Trimming shortened V by 5 bases and J by 7 bases, and 21 bases separated the two germline ends. The germline gives CDR1 SGHTA, CDR2 FQGNSA. Here the CDR3 reads CASSTVGAPTMNEQFF. CDR3 nucleotides: TGTGCCAGCAGCACGGTTGGGGCTCCGACCATGAATGAGCAGTTCTTC.

This clonotype was counted many times. This rearrangement joins TRBV5-1 to TRBJ2-3; TRBD2 aligns across 8 bases. Unmatched junction bases numbered 5, after V lost 2 bases and J lost 0 bases. Germline V gene data show CDR1 as SGHRS and CDR2 as YFSETQ. The CDR3 length is 16 residues. CDR3 sequence reads: CASSFGRDGSTDTQYF. CDR3 in DNA: TGCGCCAGCAGCTTCGGGAGGGACGGTAGCACAGATACGCAGTATTTT.

This clonotype has a count of ten or more. V usage is TRBV2 and J usage is TRBJ2-5, with 9 bases fitting TRBD1. Losses at the gene ends were 2 bases for V and 5 bases for J; bases not matched to a gene: 3. CDR1 and CDR2 from the germline V gene are SNHLY and FYNNEI. This CDR3 is built from 14 residues. CDR3 sequence (DNA): TGTGCCAGCAGTGAACCCGGGACAGGGGAGACCCAGTACTTC. Protein: CASSEPGTGETQYF.

This clonotype was detected many times. The DNA for the CDR3 is TGCGCCAGCAGCCAAGATAGCAGGGAACGGGCGACCCAGTACTTC. Its translation is CASSQDSRERATQYF. This sequence joins TRBV4-1 and TRBJ2-5, with D tentatively TRBD1 (5 bases). This CDR3 is built from 15 residues. V lost 0 bases to trimming and J lost 7 bases, with 15 bases between them. Germline-derived CDR1 and CDR2 are MGHRA and YSYEKL.

This clonotype was counted ten times or more. This rearrangement joins TRBV15 to TRBJ2-1; 10 nucleotides agree with TRBD2. This CDR3 contains 16 residues. Germline V CDR1 and CDR2: LNHNV, YYDKDF (reference sequence). The V and J ends lost 5 bases and 1 base, in that order; junction bases with no gene match: 5. CDR3 DNA sequence: TGTGCCACCAGCGGTAATAGCGGGGGGTCCTACAATGAGCAGTTCTTC. Amino acids: CATSGNSGGSYNEQFF.

This clonotype was counted a few times. The chain uses TRBV10-3 and TRBJ2-1; tentatively, D is TRBD2 (5 bases). The V gene lost 10 bases and the J gene lost 9 bases, with 25 bases spanning the gap. Germline loops: CDR1 ENHRY, CDR2 SYGVKD. CDR3 length: 15 residues. The CDR3 coding sequence is TGTGCCACCGCGGGCCTGAACGCGAGGGCGGGTGAGCAGTTCTTC. Protein sequence: CATAGLNARAGEQFF.

The rearrangement links TRBV5-4 to TRBJ2-3; tentative D call: TRBD1 (6 bases). This CDR3 has 14 amino acids. V lost 6 bases to trimming and J lost 0 bases, with 11 bases between them. Germline V CDR1 and CDR2: SGHNT, YYREEE (reference sequence). The CDR3 is CASILDSSTDTQYF. The CDR3 nucleotides read TGTGCCAGCATTCTGGACAGTAGCACAGATACGCAGTATTTT.

This clonotype has ten or more counts. J is TRBJ2-3 and V is TRBV5-6, with a possible D match to TRBD1 (7 bases). Germline-derived CDR1 and CDR2 are SGHDT and YYEEEE. CDR3 length: 15 residues. V lost 0 bases, J lost 3 bases, and 11 bases lay in between. The CDR3 here is CASSLVSGGTDTQYF. The CDR3 DNA sequence: TGTGCCAGCAGCTTGGTCTCAGGGGGGACAGATACGCAGTATTTT.

This clonotype has a count of ten or more. The chain recombines TRBV7-2 with TRBJ1-5, with D possibly being TRBD1 (5 bases). In germline, CDR1 is SGHTA, CDR2 FQGNSA. Trimming pared 5 bases from V and 1 base from J, leaving 18 bases between. The CDR3 loop spans 17 amino acids. The CDR3 region is CASSPSSVRESNQPQHF. As DNA, the CDR3 is TGTGCCAGCAGCCCTAGTTCGGTCAGGGAAAGCAATCAGCCCCAGCATTTT.

There are many counts of this clonotype. The chain links TRBV5-1 to TRBJ2-3, with 7 nucleotides matching TRBD1. CDR1 and CDR2 from the germline V gene are SGHRS and YFSETQ. CDR3 length: 13 residues. Losses at the gene ends were 5 bases for V and 3 bases for J; bases not matched to a gene: 3. CDR3 region: CASRRGQTDTQYF. DNA of the CDR3: TGCGCCAGCAGGAGGGGACAGACAGATACGCAGTATTTT.

There are many counts of this clonotype. The gene calls are TRBV6-5 and TRBJ2-2; no reliable D call. This CDR3 has 13 amino acids. Germline V gene lookup returns CDR1 MNHEY and CDR2 SVGAGI. V gave up 7 bases and J gave up 1 base, with 7 bases separating them. CDR3 sequence: CASKHQNTGELFF. In nucleotides, the CDR3 is TGTGCCAGCAAACACCAGAACACCGGGGAGCTGTTTTTT.